These 23 T cell receptor beta chains were all obtained from the same sample, sequenced in a study of OX40 agonist ivuxolimab in advanced cancers. Assay: immunoSEQ multiplex PCR; the TCRdb copy retains only in-frame clones and omits some. The data contain 75,000 to 80,000 clones, approximately 87% of them singletons. The sequencing here drew on CD4+ or CD8+ T cells sorted from blood, taken in a trial of the OX40 agonist ivuxolimab. The source of these receptors is an adult with an advanced solid tumor such as melanoma, head and neck, liver or kidney cancer.

This chain connects TRBV9 to TRBJ2-5, with 8 bases matching TRBD2. This CDR3 region has 14 residues. Per the germline V gene, CDR1 is SGDLS and CDR2 is YYNGEE. V shed 3 bases and J 4 bases; nucleotides not matched to a gene: 5. The CDR3 bases are TGTGCCAGCAGCGAAGCGGGAGTAGGAGAGACCCAGTACTTC. Amino acid sequence: CASSEAGVGETQYF.

The J gene is TRBJ1-3, the V gene TRBV19, with D possibly TRBD1 on 5 matching bases. CDR1 is LNHDA and CDR2 is SQIVND in the germline V gene (reference sequence). The CDR3 consists of 15 residues. Trimming left V 8 bases short and J 2 bases short, with 16 bases between. The CDR3 loop is CASRFTGPAGNTIYF. The CDR3 DNA is TGTGCCAGTCGATTTACGGGACCTGCTGGAAACACCATATATTTT.

The V gene is TRBV5-1, the J gene TRBJ1-4, with a possible D match to TRBD1 (6 bases). CDR1 is SGHRS, CDR2 YFSETQ, per germline. This CDR3 has 15 amino acids. V lost 4 bases, J lost 3 bases, and 13 bases lay in between. Here the CDR3 DNA reads TGCGCCAGCAGCAGCAAGGACAGCTCTAATGAAAAACTGTTTTTT. Translation gives CASSSKDSSNEKLFF. Using reference TRBV5-1 and TRBJ1-4 for the parts outside the CDR3, the full variable domain is KAGVTQTPRYLIKTRGQQVTLSCSPISGHRSVSWYQQTPGQGLQFLFEYFSETQRNKGNFPGRFSGRQFSNSRSEMNVSTLELGDSALYLCASSSKDSSNEKLFFGSGTQLSVL.

The rearrangement uses TRBV13 and TRBJ1-6, with D possibly TRBD1 on 5 matching bases. Germline V lookup: CDR1 PRHDT, CDR2 FYEKMQ (reference sequence). The CDR3 has 15 residues. The V and J ends lost 6 bases and 4 bases respectively, with 13 bases between them. CDR3 sequence (DNA): TGTGCCAGCAGGGGGGGGAACAATTATAATTCACCCCTCCACTTT. Translating it yields CASRGGNNYNSPLHF.

The V and J genes are TRBV10-2 and TRBJ1-1; D may be TRBD1 (5 bases). Germline CDR1 reads WSHSY; CDR2 reads SAAADI. CDR3 length: 12 residues. Trimming stripped 7 bases from V and 1 base from J, with 7 bases between. For the CDR3, the DNA is TGCGCCAGCAAGGGGCGGAACACTGAAGCTTTCTTT. Its translation: CASKGRNTEAFF.

The chain employs TRBV7-9 and TRBJ1-3; no clear D. CDR1 is SEHNR and CDR2 is FQNEAQ in the germline V gene (reference sequence). V was cut by 2 bases and J by 4 bases, with 12 bases left in between. The CDR3 is made up of 15 amino acids. The CDR3 DNA reads as TGTGCCAGCAGCTTAATAGAGGTCGGAGGAAACACCATATATTTT. Residues: CASSLIEVGGNTIYF.

This clone turned up a few times. The chain links TRBV11-2 to TRBJ2-1; 10 positions match TRBD1. The CDR3 consists of 17 residues. J lost 0 bases, V lost 5 bases, and 7 bases had no gene match. Per germline, CDR1 SGHAT and CDR2 FQNNGV. The CDR3 nucleotides read TGTGCCAGCAGCCGACGGACAGGGGGGACCTCCTACAATGAGCAGTTCTTC. Its translation is CASSRRTGGTSYNEQFF. Filled out from reference TRBV11-2 and TRBJ2-1, the complete variable domain reads EAGVAQSPRYKIIEKRQSVAFWCNPISGHATLYWYQQILGQGPKLLIQFQNNGVVDDSQLPKDRFSAERLKGVDSTLKIQPAKLEDSAVYLCASSRRTGGTSYNEQFFGPGTRLTVL.

The chain has TRBV30 and TRBJ2-7, with 8 bases lining up with TRBD1. The CDR3 has 14 residues. Germline trimming cut 4 bases from V and 2 bases from J; bases unmatched to any gene: 7. CDR1 and CDR2 (germline): GTSNPN, SVGIG (reference sequence). CDR3 in amino acids: CAWTGDRRPYEQYF. The CDR3 DNA sequence: TGTGCCTGGACCGGGGACAGGCGTCCCTACGAGCAGTACTTC.

This clone was observed a single time. The chain uses TRBV5-1 and TRBJ2-5, with D unclear. The V gene lost 1 base and the J gene lost 4 bases, with 11 bases spanning the gap. This CDR3 comprises 14 residues. Germline CDR1 is SGHRS and CDR2 is YFSETQ. The DNA for the CDR3 is TGCGCCAGCAGCTTGAGTACCGGGTCAGAGACCCAGTACTTC. Protein sequence: CASSLSTGSETQYF.

The chain recombines TRBV19 with TRBJ1-1, with a weak D call TRBD1 (5 bases). The CDR3 sequence is 14 residues long. The V gene lost 5 bases and the J gene lost 5 bases, with 15 bases spanning the gap. Germline V gene sequence: CDR1 LNHDA, CDR2 SQIVND (reference sequence). The CDR3 here is CASSPLTGGTEAFF. The CDR3 coding sequence is TGTGCCAGTAGTCCTCTGACGGGGGGGACTGAAGCTTTCTTT.

The V and J genes are TRBV6-5 and TRBJ2-3; 7 nucleotides agree with TRBD2. V lost 6 bases to trimming and J lost 0 bases; unmatched junction nucleotides: 6. This CDR3 region has 15 residues. Germline CDR1 MNHEY, CDR2 SVGAGI. The CDR3 reads CASRYSGASTDTQYF. The CDR3 region has the DNA TGTGCCAGCAGATACAGCGGGGCTAGCACAGATACGCAGTATTTT.

The gene calls are TRBV19 and TRBJ2-7; 10 bases map to TRBD2. The trim removed 6 bases at V and 3 bases at J, leaving 8 bases unmatched. The CDR3 contains 15 residues. Germline assignment: CDR1 LNHDA and CDR2 SQIVND (reference sequence). CDR3 bases: TGTGCCAGTAGCCCCGGGACTAGCGCGTACTACGAGCAGTACTTC. As protein: CASSPGTSAYYEQYF.

V is TRBV18 and J is TRBJ1-2; D ambiguous. Germline loops: CDR1 KGHSH, CDR2 LQKENI. CDR3 length: 13 amino acids. Between the trimmed V and J ends, which lost 4 bases and 4 bases, there was a span of 10 bases. CDR3 residues: CASSLSEVYGYTF. The CDR3 nucleotides are TGTGCCAGCTCACTCTCGGAAGTCTATGGCTACACCTTC.

This chain links TRBV19 with TRBJ2-3; the match to TRBD2 covers 11 bases. CDR3 length equals 14 residues. Germline CDR1 reads LNHDA; CDR2 reads SQIVND (reference sequence). The J segment lost 6 bases and the V segment lost 5 bases, leaving 4 bases of the junction unmatched. CDR3 in amino acids: CASSRTSGPDTQYF. CDR3 coding DNA: TGTGCCAGTAGTCGGACTAGCGGGCCGGATACGCAGTATTTT.

The rearrangement uses TRBV7-9 and TRBJ2-5; 9 nucleotides agree with TRBD1. Germline CDR1 and CDR2: SEHNR and FQNEAQ (reference sequence). The CDR3 sequence is 15 residues long. V was pared by 1 base and J by 5 bases, with 5 bases of the junction left unmatched. CDR3 region: CASSLDRGLSETQYF. The CDR3 DNA is TGTGCCAGCAGCTTAGACAGGGGGCTATCGGAGACCCAGTACTTC.

The genes are TRBV27 and TRBJ2-3, with D uncertain. This CDR3 has 15 residues. Germline CDR1 MNHEY, CDR2 SMNVEV (reference sequence). V was trimmed by 2 bases and J by 1 base, leaving 10 bases between them. The CDR3 DNA follows: TGTGCCAGCAGTTTAAAAGTTGGAGGCACAGATACGCAGTATTTT. Translating gives CASSLKVGGTDTQYF.

The genes are TRBV5-8 and TRBJ1-2, with D hard to call. Between the trimmed V and J ends, which lost 0 bases and 0 bases, there was a span of 6 bases. CDR3 length equals 14 residues. Germline CDR1 and CDR2: SGHTS and YDEGEE. The CDR3 reads CASSLERSNYGYTF. Written as DNA, the CDR3 is TGTGCCAGCAGCTTGGAGAGGTCTAACTATGGCTACACCTTC.

The chain has TRBV7-9 and TRBJ2-7; 10 bases agree with TRBD1. Germline V CDR1 and CDR2: SEHNR, FQNEAQ (reference sequence). This CDR3 has 16 amino acids. Trimming took 2 bases from V and 2 from J; bases not matched to a gene: 6. CDR3 nucleotides: TGTGCCAGCAGCTTACTCCCTGGACAGGGGGCCTACGAGCAGTACTTC. As protein: CASSLLPGQGAYEQYF.

This rearrangement joins TRBV6-1 to TRBJ1-5; D is perhaps TRBD1 (5 bases). The V and J ends lost 2 bases and 3 bases respectively, with 14 bases between them. The CDR3 consists of 16 residues. Germline assignment: CDR1 MNHNS and CDR2 SASEGT. The CDR3 loop is CASSERQTITNQPQHF. The CDR3, as DNA: TGTGCCAGCAGTGAAAGACAGACTATTACCAATCAGCCCCAGCATTTT.

The chain joins TRBV6-1 to TRBJ1-1; 7 positions agree with TRBD1. Germline-derived CDR1 and CDR2 are MNHNS and SASEGT. The CDR3 extends over 14 amino acids. V lost 5 bases, J lost 0 bases, and 3 bases stayed unmatched. The CDR3 DNA reads as TGTGCCAGCAGTAAGGGACAGCTGAACACTGAAGCTTTCTTT. Translation gives CASSKGQLNTEAFF.

This chain connects TRBV5-4 to TRBJ1-2, with 8 bases aligning to TRBD1. J was trimmed by 8 bases and V by 4 bases; bases with no gene match: 13. The CDR3 runs 15 residues. CDR1 is SGHNT and CDR2 is YYREEE in the germline V gene (reference sequence). The CDR3 bases are TGTGCCAGCAGCCCTGACAGGGGCCGGCGGGGAGGCTACACCTTC. It specifies CASSPDRGRRGGYTF.

The rearrangement links TRBV7-2 to TRBJ2-1, with TRBD2 identical over 10 bases. The CDR3 is 14 amino acids. V gave up 6 bases and J gave up 4 bases; unmatched junction bases: 3. Germline CDR1 SGHTA, CDR2 FQGNSA. In nucleotides, the CDR3 is TGTGCCAGCAGAGGACTAGCGGCATACAATGAGCAGTTCTTC. It translates to CASRGLAAYNEQFF.

V gene TRBV6-1 combines with J gene TRBJ1-4; possible D gene TRBD1, 6 bases. V was trimmed by 7 bases and J by 5 bases, leaving 17 bases between them. This CDR3 spans 15 amino acids. Germline CDR1 MNHNS, CDR2 SASEGT. The CDR3, as DNA: TGTGCCAGCACAGACAGGCGGAAGCAAAATGAAAAACTGTTTTTT. As protein: CASTDRRKQNEKLFF.